The 24 T cell receptor beta chains reported below all come from one sample, sequenced in a study of shared clonotypes between healthy human individuals. Assay used: immunoSEQ multiplex PCR; TCRdb lists only in-frame clones, some missing. The sample shows 2 million to 2.5 million clones, 80% to 95% of them seen only once. What was sequenced was naive CD4+ T cells from PBMCs. Sample subset: CD45RA+ positively selected. Receptor source: a man younger than 35 in good health. Some clones in this sample may be carry-over from other donors' samples.

The rearrangement uses TRBV28 and TRBJ2-7; D may match TRBD1 or TRBD2 (5 bases each). V gave up 2 bases and J gave up 7 bases, with 15 bases separating them. The CDR3 is 14 residues long. Germline CDR1 MDHEN, CDR2 SYDVKM. For the CDR3, the DNA is TGTGCCAGCAGTTTACGGCAGGGACGAGGAGAGCAGTACTTC. It is translated as CASSLRQGRGEQYF.

The chain employs TRBV4-3 and TRBJ2-3, with TRBD2 matching over 10 bases. The V and J ends lost 0 bases and 10 bases, in that order; junction bases with no gene match: 7. CDR1 and CDR2 from the germline V gene are LGHNA and YSLEER. The CDR3 has 15 amino acids. The CDR3 region is CASSQDGSGRVAQYF. As DNA, the CDR3 is TGCGCCAGCAGCCAAGATGGGAGCGGGAGGGTCGCGCAGTATTTT.

For this clone: Additional DNA sequences in this sample encode the identical CDR3. The chain recombines TRBV6-5 with TRBJ2-1, with 8 positions matching TRBD2. Germline V gene data show CDR1 as MNHEY and CDR2 as SVGAGI. V was clipped by 0 bases and J by 3 bases; unmatched bases: 4. CDR3 size: 16 residues. The chain's CDR3 is CASSYSRLASYNEQFF. CDR3 nucleotide sequence: TGTGCCAGCAGTTACTCACGACTAGCGAGCTACAATGAGCAGTTCTTC.

This chain links TRBV7-2 with TRBJ1-5; no clear D. The CDR3 is made up of 13 amino acids. CDR1 and CDR2 from the germline V gene are SGHTA and FQGNSA. Trimming cost V 1 base and J 8 bases, with 9 bases left between them. DNA of the CDR3: TGTGCCAGCAGCTTAGTTTATCCTGAGCCCCAGCATTTT. This sequence encodes CASSLVYPEPQHF.

This clone was observed once. The rearrangement uses TRBV30 and TRBJ1-4; D gene uncertain. Germline V gives CDR1 GTSNPN, CDR2 SVGIG (reference sequence). This CDR3 region has 11 residues. V was pared by 1 base and J by 5 bases, with 2 bases between. CDR3 in amino acids: CAWSGNEKLFF. Here the CDR3 DNA reads TGTGCCTGGAGTGGGAATGAAAAACTGTTTTTT. Supplemented by reference TRBV30 and TRBJ1-4, the full variable domain reads SQTIHQWPATLVQPVGSPLSLECTVEGTSNPNLYWYRQAAGRGLQLLFYSVGIGQISSEVPQNLSASRPQDRQFILSSKKLLLSDSGFYLCAWSGNEKLFFGSGTQLSVL.

The J gene is TRBJ2-7, the V gene TRBV7-9; 8 positions agree with TRBD1. The junction had 8 bases not matched to a gene; V was cut back by 5 bases and J by 5 bases. Germline V lookup: CDR1 SEHNR, CDR2 FQNEAQ (reference sequence). The CDR3 loop spans 14 amino acids. The CDR3, as DNA: TGTGCCAGCAGCCCTTCTGACAGGGGCAACGAGCAGTACTTC. Amino acids: CASSPSDRGNEQYF.

In nucleotides, the CDR3 is TGTGCCAGCAAAGGACTAGCGGGCGCCGGGCGGCAGTACTTC. Protein: CASKGLAGAGRQYF. The chain employs TRBV2 and TRBJ2-7; 11 positions match TRBD2. The CDR3 contains 14 residues. Germline loops: CDR1 SNHLY, CDR2 FYNNEI. Trimming cost V 7 bases and J 9 bases; bases outside gene matches: 11.

This clone was seen just once. The genes are TRBV28 and TRBJ2-5; 7 nucleotides line up with TRBD1. This CDR3 region has 16 residues. V shed 4 bases, J shed 3 bases, and the junction held 11 bases outside the gene matches. Per germline, CDR1 MDHEN and CDR2 SYDVKM. In DNA form, the CDR3 reads TGTGCCAGCAGTTCCCCGGTCACAGGGGCAAAAGAGACCCAGTACTTC. It yields the protein CASSSPVTGAKETQYF.

This clone has only one observation. The same CDR3 arises from other DNA sequences in this sample as well. V usage is TRBV18 and J usage is TRBJ2-3; 7 bases agree with TRBD1. Germline V gives CDR1 KGHSH, CDR2 LQKENI. The CDR3 length is 13 residues. Trimming at V came to 3 bases and at J to 9 bases, leaving 6 bases not matched to a gene. CDR3 bases: TGTGCCAGCTCACCCCCTACAGGGGACACGCAGTATTTT. This codes for CASSPPTGDTQYF.

This rearrangement joins TRBV7-2 to TRBJ1-3; D is uncertain. V lost 1 base and J 0 bases, leaving 10 bases between the germline ends. Germline V gene sequence: CDR1 SGHTA, CDR2 FQGNSA. This CDR3 has 16 amino acids. CDR3 sequence: CASSLEGQFSGNTIYF. The CDR3 coding sequence is TGTGCCAGCAGCTTAGAAGGGCAGTTCTCTGGAAACACCATATATTTT.

With respect to this clone: The same CDR3 can be traced to other DNA sequences in this sample. The CDR3 is CASSFRYEQYF. CDR3 DNA: TGTGCCAGCAGCTTCCGCTACGAGCAGTACTTC. The V call is TRBV7-2, the J call TRBJ2-7; D is undetermined. V lost 3 bases and J lost 3, with 3 bases in between. This CDR3 has 11 amino acids. The germline V gene has CDR1 SGHTA and CDR2 FQGNSA.

J is TRBJ2-3 and V is TRBV28, with D possibly being TRBD1 (5 bases). Germline values: CDR1 MDHEN, CDR2 SYDVKM. The CDR3 sequence is 16 residues long. V lost 3 bases, J lost 1 base, and 14 bases lay in between. In DNA form, the CDR3 reads TGTGCCAGCAGTTTTTCGTCCCTAGGGGGCACAGATACGCAGTATTTT. Encoded protein: CASSFSSLGGTDTQYF.

The rearrangement joins TRBV28 to TRBJ2-3, with D possibly being TRBD1 (6 bases). Trimming removed 2 bases from V and 5 bases from J, with 14 bases in between. Germline V gene lookup returns CDR1 MDHEN and CDR2 SYDVKM. The CDR3 has 15 amino acids. The CDR3 DNA reads TGTGCCAGCAGTTTAATCGGCAGGGGCAGAGATACGCAGTATTTT. As protein: CASSLIGRGRDTQYF.

With respect to this clone: The same CDR3 is also encoded by other DNA sequences in this sample. This sequence joins TRBV7-3 and TRBJ2-3, with D perhaps matching TRBD1 (5 bases). V was clipped by 3 bases and J by 3 bases, with 7 bases between them. The CDR3 contains 13 residues. The germline V gene encodes CDR1 SGHTA and CDR2 FQGTGA. CDR3 in amino acids: CASSLDTTDTQYF. The CDR3 DNA follows: TGTGCCAGCAGCTTGGACACAACAGATACGCAGTATTTT.

The gene calls are TRBV28 and TRBJ2-5; no reliable D call. The CDR3 loop spans 13 amino acids. CDR1 is MDHEN, CDR2 SYDVKM, per germline. V was pared by 6 bases and J by 2 bases, with 10 bases between. CDR3 sequence (DNA): TGTGCCAGCAGCCCGAACCCTCAAGAGACCCAGTACTTC. This gives the protein CASSPNPQETQYF.

The chain is built from TRBV29-1 and TRBJ2-6; D call uncertain. The germline gives CDR1 SQVTM, CDR2 ANQGSEA. This CDR3 contains 13 residues. The ends were cut back, 5 bases at V and 4 bases at J, with 9 bases in the middle. CDR3 bases: TGCAGCGTTTGGGGTGCCGGGGCCAACGTCCTGACTTTC. It specifies CSVWGAGANVLTF. Full variable domain (missing parts from reference TRBV29-1 and TRBJ2-6): SAVISQKPSRDICQRGTSLTIQCQVDSQVTMMFWYRQQPGQSLTLIATANQGSEATYESGFVIDKFPISRPNLTFSTLTVSNMSPEDSSIYLCSVWGAGANVLTFGAGSRLTVL.

This chain uses TRBV28 with TRBJ2-7; a weak D match, TRBD1 (6 bases). The CDR3 runs 12 residues. Germline V gives CDR1 MDHEN, CDR2 SYDVKM. Trimming removed 10 bases at V and 1 base at J, with 11 bases between. The chain's CDR3 is CATYDRSYEQYF. The CDR3 DNA reads TGTGCCACCTACGACAGGTCCTACGAGCAGTACTTC.

The rearrangement links TRBV9 to TRBJ1-1, with D unresolved. V was cut by 3 bases and J by 5 bases, with 5 bases left in between. The CDR3 has 11 residues. In germline, CDR1 is SGDLS, CDR2 YYNGEE. The CDR3 sequence is CASSAVTEAFF. DNA for the CDR3: TGTGCCAGCAGCGCGGTTACTGAAGCTTTCTTT.

The chain links TRBV5-1 to TRBJ1-2; TRBD1 matches at 7 bases. This CDR3 spans 15 amino acids. V trimming: 4 bases; J trimming: 4 bases; junction bases outside the gene matches: 10. The germline V gene has CDR1 SGHRS and CDR2 YFSETQ. Here the CDR3 DNA reads TGCGCCAGCAGCACTTACCCGGGACAGAGCTATGGCTACACCTTC. It codes for CASSTYPGQSYGYTF.

V gene TRBV28 combines with J gene TRBJ1-1; possible D gene TRBD1, 6 bases. The CDR3 covers 12 residues. V lost 9 bases and J lost 0, with 8 bases in between. The germline V gene encodes CDR1 MDHEN and CDR2 SYDVKM. CDR3 residues: CASWTVNTEAFF. The CDR3 nucleotides are TGTGCCAGTTGGACAGTGAACACTGAAGCTTTCTTT.

This chain uses TRBV2 with TRBJ2-5; D remains unclear. Germline V gives CDR1 SNHLY, CDR2 FYNNEI. The V gene lost 6 bases and the J gene lost 0 bases, with 8 bases spanning the gap. CDR3 length equals 13 residues. CDR3 loop: CASRGGYQETQYF. Here the CDR3 DNA reads TGTGCCAGCAGGGGTGGGTACCAAGAGACCCAGTACTTC.

The chain recombines TRBV6-1 with TRBJ1-3; no firm D call. The CDR3 spans 16 residues. Trimming shortened V by 2 bases and J by 0 bases, and 11 bases separated the two germline ends. Germline V gives CDR1 MNHNS, CDR2 SASEGT. The CDR3: CASSERRELSGNTIYF. CDR3 sequence (DNA): TGTGCCAGCAGTGAAAGGCGTGAGCTCTCTGGAAACACCATATATTTT.

CDR3 amino acids: CASSKLRGRGGAQHF. CDR3 nucleotides: TGTGCCAGCAGCAAGCTCAGGGGGCGGGGAGGGGCCCAGCATTTT. The chain recombines TRBV21-1 with TRBJ1-5; the table's TRBD1 call for D was not verified on the DNA. TRBV21-1 is designated a pseudogene. This CDR3 has 15 residues.

J is TRBJ2-5 and V is TRBV28; D is ambiguous. The CDR3 runs 12 residues. Deletions cut 6 bases from V and 8 bases from J, with 13 bases between. Germline CDR1 is MDHEN and CDR2 is SYDVKM. The CDR3 region has the DNA TGTGCCAGCAGCCAAGTCTCAAGAACCCAGTACTTC. This encodes CASSQVSRTQYF. Variable domain in full (rest from reference TRBV28 and TRBJ2-5): DVKVTQSSRYLVKRTGEKVFLECVQDMDHENMFWYRQDPGLGLRLIYFSYDVKMKEKGDIPEGYSVSREKKERFSLILESASTNQTSMYLCASSQVSRTQYFGPGTRLLVL.